This T cell receptor beta chain was captured by sequencing in a study of blood T cells in healthy people across ages. A J-beta primer mix and a sample-barcoded 5' primer were used in a second PCR of roughly 7 to 12 cycles. TCRdb re-derived calls from the 5' RACE reads in MiXCR, one entry per CDR3 protein. The data contain around 650,000 distinct CDR3 sequences, 40% to 45% of them singletons. Germline loops: CDR1 SNHLY, CDR2 FYNNEI. The V gene lost 2 bases and the J gene lost 1 base, with 12 bases spanning the gap. The CDR3 has 15 residues. This chain links TRBV2 with TRBJ2-7, with D perhaps given as TRBD1 or TRBD2 (5 bases each). This TCR derives from a man older than 75 in good health. The specimen sequenced was blood. CDR3 bases: TGTGCCAGCAGTGAACAGCAGCGGACATCCTACGAGCAGTACTTC. This sequence encodes CASSEQQRTSYEQYF. The full variable domain, in which reference TRBV2 and TRBJ2-7 provide the parts outside the CDR3, is EPEVTQTPSHQVTQMGQEVILRCVPISNHLYFYWYRQILGQKVEFLVSFYNNEISEKSEIFDDQFSVERPDGSNFTLKIRSTKLEDSAMYFCASSEQQRTSYEQYFGPGTRLTVT.